Listed below are T cell receptor beta chains from one sample, sequenced in a study of cytomegalovirus exposure and HLA in healthy donors. Data came from immunoSEQ multiplex PCR; TCRdb stores just in-frame clones and leaves some out. The sample shows some 97,000 clones, roughly three quarters of them seen only once. What was sequenced was PBMCs. The receptors shown here come from a female donor in good health and CMV-seropositive. Each CDR3 is given with its conserved first and last residue. A D gene is named only where the DNA matches it firmly. Size values are once, few and many counts, or a class for expanded clones, and some rows have none.

cdr3_nt cdr3_aa j_call clone_size v_call d_call
TGTGCCAGCAGCTTAGTTTCGGCGGGGGGGCGCGATACGCAGTATTTT CASSLVSAGGRDTQYF TRBJ2-3 NA TRBV7-6 TRBD2
TGCAGCGTTGAAGTACACCTTGAAGCTTTCTTT CSVEVHLEAFF TRBJ1-1 NA TRBV29-1 NA
TGCGCCAGCAGCGGCGGGACAGCCTTGGGCCAAGAGACCCAGTACTTC CASSGGTALGQETQYF TRBJ2-5 few TRBV4-1 NA
TGTGCTAGTGGTTTTGGGGAAGGGGTAAACACCGGGGAGCTGTTTTTT CASGFGEGVNTGELFF TRBJ2-2 NA TRBV12-5 NA
TGTGCCAGCAGCTTACCGACTAGCGGGAGGGGCTCTTACGAGCAGTACTTC CASSLPTSGRGSYEQYF TRBJ2-7 once TRBV11-1 TRBD2
TGTGCCAGCAGTCCCGGACAGGGTGATCAGCCCCAGCATTTT CASSPGQGDQPQHF TRBJ1-5 NA TRBV27 TRBD1
TGCGCCAGCAGCCAAGGCCGGGTTGGGACTGAAGCTTTCTTT CASSQGRVGTEAFF TRBJ1-1 NA TRBV4-1 NA
TGTGCCTGGACCCGGGACAGGGGGACTCCCTTTTATGGCTACACCTTC CAWTRDRGTPFYGYTF TRBJ1-2 few TRBV30 TRBD1
TGTGCCTGGATCAACCACAGGGGGCTGAGGGGCTACACCTTC CAWINHRGLRGYTF TRBJ1-2 NA TRBV30 TRBD1
TGTGCCAGCAGCCTACTATGGTCAGGTGGGGGGGGGCGAACAGATACGCAGTATTTT CASSLLWSGGGGRTDTQYF TRBJ2-3 NA TRBV13 NA
TGTGCCAGCAGCTTAGCTAGGGGCCATGGCTACACCTTC CASSLARGHGYTF TRBJ1-2 few TRBV5-6 NA
TGTGCCAGTAGTATCCGGGGGGACTATGGCTACACCTTC CASSIRGDYGYTF TRBJ1-2 NA TRBV19 NA
TGTGCCTGGACCGGCGACTGGAAAGAGACCCAGTACTTC CAWTGDWKETQYF TRBJ2-5 NA TRBV30 NA
TGTGCCAGCAGCCCCCCGTTGACAGTCGGCTCTGGGGCCAACGTCCTGACTTTC CASSPPLTVGSGANVLTF TRBJ2-6 NA TRBV5-4 NA